This T cell receptor beta chain was identified in a study of breast tumors, draining lymph nodes, adjacent tissues. Germline V gene lookup returns CDR1 MNHEY and CDR2 SMNVEV (reference sequence). This CDR3 region has 13 residues. TCRdb reanalysed the multiplex PCR reads using MiXCR and keeps one entry per CDR3 protein. Of some 150,000 distinct CDR3 sequences listed, 33% are singletons. Breast cancer patients provided tissue from their axillary draining lymph nodes. About this clonotype itself: Given a much more abundant clone one base away, this may be a read error.

The TCR originated in a female donor with breast cancer. Some clones in this sample may be carry-over from other donors' samples. The sample consisted of axillary lymph node tissue. V and J are TRBV27 and TRBJ2-7; a weak D match, TRBD1 (6 bases). The CDR3, as DNA: TGTGCCAGCGGTTTTGGACAGAAGTACGAGCAGTACTTC. Protein: CASGFGQKYEQYF.